Listed here are 11 T cell receptor beta chains from one sample, sequenced in a study of PD-1 blockade in mismatch repair-deficient tumors. The protocol was immunoSEQ multiplex PCR, while the TCRdb copy is restricted to in-frame clones and leaves out a portion. The sample has under 150,000 clones; more than 70% are singletons. Here the sequenced sample was peripheral blood, taken approximately 70 weeks after starting pembrolizumab. These receptors were obtained from an adult with mismatch repair-deficient cancer.

The rearrangement joins TRBV5-1 to TRBJ2-3, with D possibly being TRBD1 (6 bases). The CDR3 totals 14 residues. The germline CDR1 and CDR2 sequences are SGHRS and YFSETQ. The V and J ends lost 4 bases and 2 bases respectively, with 11 bases between them. Here the CDR3 reads CASSTTGFTDTQYF. The CDR3 DNA reads as TGCGCCAGCAGCACGACAGGATTCACAGATACGCAGTATTTT.

This clone was counted a single time. The rearrangement links TRBV4-3 to TRBJ2-6, with D uncertain. Germline CDR1 and CDR2: LGHNA and YSLEER. V lost 2 bases to trimming and J lost 4 bases, with 21 bases between them. The CDR3 has 19 residues. CDR3 sequence (DNA): TGCGCCAGCAGCCAAAGCCTCTATGGGGTAGGCTCCGGGGCCAACGTCCTGACTTTC. Protein sequence: CASSQSLYGVGSGANVLTF.

The genes are TRBV4-3 and TRBJ2-3, with D unresolved. V dropped 8 bases and J dropped 2 bases, with 14 bases sitting between them. The V gene's germline CDR1 is LGHNA and CDR2 YSLEER. CDR3 length: 14 residues. The CDR3 region has the DNA TGCGCCAGCGCCGACCGCGGAATCACAGATACGCAGTATTTT. Its protein product is CASADRGITDTQYF.

This chain links TRBV6-1 with TRBJ2-7; TRBD2 matches 8 bases. This CDR3 spans 13 amino acids. Germline CDR1 MNHNS, CDR2 SASEGT. The CDR3 DNA is TGTGCGGTGCTAGCGGGCCCATTCCCGGGGCAGTACTTC. It translates to CAVLAGPFPGQYF.

The chain joins TRBV29-1 to TRBJ2-5, with 10 bases aligning to TRBD2. Germline assignment: CDR1 SQVTM and CDR2 ANQGSEA. The CDR3 covers 14 residues. V lost 7 bases and J lost 5; bases outside the gene matches: 10. CDR3 DNA: TGCAGCGCCCGGACTAGCGGTGTTCGGGAGACCCAGTACTTC. Amino acid sequence: CSARTSGVRETQYF.

This chain links TRBV28 with TRBJ2-7, with a weak D call TRBD1 (6 bases). CDR1 is MDHEN and CDR2 is SYDVKM in the germline V gene. Trimming cost V 3 bases and J 1 base, with 13 bases left between them. The CDR3 runs to 15 residues. This CDR3 reads CASSLPGRGSYEQYF. CDR3 nucleotide sequence: TGTGCCAGCAGTTTGCCCGGCAGGGGTTCCTACGAGCAGTACTTC.

J is TRBJ1-2 and V is TRBV4-1, with D perhaps TRBD1 (6 bases). CDR1 is MGHRA and CDR2 is YSYEKL in the germline V gene. The CDR3 spans 15 residues. V was cut by 1 base and J by 1 base, with 10 bases left in between. CDR3 protein: CASSQVGRGNYGYTF. CDR3 sequence (DNA): TGCGCCAGCAGCCAAGTCGGCAGGGGTAACTATGGCTACACCTTC.

A single count supports this clone. The rearrangement uses TRBV30 and TRBJ2-7, with D perhaps given as TRBD1 or TRBD2 (5 bases each). Looked up from germline, CDR1 is GTSNPN and CDR2 is SVGIG (reference sequence). The CDR3 loop spans 13 amino acids. Trimming pared 3 bases from V and 2 bases from J, leaving 11 bases between. The CDR3 bases are TGTGCCTGGAGGAGGGGCGAGACCTACGAGCAGTACTTC. It specifies CAWRRGETYEQYF.

The chain employs TRBV6-1 and TRBJ2-7; D is possibly TRBD1 (6 bases). This CDR3 is 13 amino acids long. Germline V gene data show CDR1 as MNHNS and CDR2 as SASEGT. Trimming shortened V by 5 bases and J by 2 bases, and 10 bases separated the two germline ends. CDR3 bases: TGTGCCAGCAGTACCCGACAGGCCTACGAGCAGTACTTC. Translating gives CASSTRQAYEQYF.

The chain joins TRBV21-1 to TRBJ2-3. TRBV21-1 is a pseudogene locus. This CDR3 has 19 residues. The CDR3 loop reads CASSKRRGFAGHGTDTQYF. The CDR3 DNA reads as TGTGCCAGCAGCAAACGGAGGGGGTTCGCAGGGCACGGGACAGATACGCAGTATTTT.

V is TRBV11-1 and J is TRBJ2-7; no clear D. Trimming stripped 0 bases from V and 3 bases from J, with 12 bases between. Germline CDR1 SGHAT, CDR2 FQDESV (reference sequence). The CDR3 totals 15 residues. The CDR3 sequence: CASSLAWQADYEQYF. CDR3 DNA sequence: TGTGCCAGCAGCTTAGCGTGGCAGGCCGACTACGAGCAGTACTTC.